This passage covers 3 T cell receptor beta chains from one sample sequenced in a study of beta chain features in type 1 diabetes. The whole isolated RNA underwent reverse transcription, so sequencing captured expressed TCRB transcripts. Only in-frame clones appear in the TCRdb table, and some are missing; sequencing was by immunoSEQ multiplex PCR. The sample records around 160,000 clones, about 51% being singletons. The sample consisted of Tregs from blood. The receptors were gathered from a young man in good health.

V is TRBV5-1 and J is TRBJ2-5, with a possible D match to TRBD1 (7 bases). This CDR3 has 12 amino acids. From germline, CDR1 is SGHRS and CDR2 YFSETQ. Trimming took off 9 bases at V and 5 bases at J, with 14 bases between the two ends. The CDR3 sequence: CAKQGGAETQYF. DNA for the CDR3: TGCGCCAAGCAGGGGGGAGCGGAGACCCAGTACTTC. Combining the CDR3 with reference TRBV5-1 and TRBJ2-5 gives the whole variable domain KAGVTQTPRYLIKTRGQQVTLSCSPISGHRSVSWYQQTPGQGLQFLFEYFSETQRNKGNFPGRFSGRQFSNSRSEMNVSTLELGDSALYLCAKQGGAETQYFGPGTRLLVL.

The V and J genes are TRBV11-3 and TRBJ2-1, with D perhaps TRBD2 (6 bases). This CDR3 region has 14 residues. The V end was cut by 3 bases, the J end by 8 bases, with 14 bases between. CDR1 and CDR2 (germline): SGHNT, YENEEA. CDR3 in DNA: TGTGCCAGCAGCTTGAACGGGAGAGGCTATGAGCAGTTCTTC. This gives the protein CASSLNGRGYEQFF.

The CDR3 sequence is CASSPDRAGSDEQYF. CDR3 sequence (DNA): TGTGCCAGCAGCCCGGACAGGGCCGGGAGTGACGAGCAGTACTTC. The chain employs TRBV11-1 and TRBJ2-7, with TRBD1 matching 8 bases. This CDR3 region has 15 residues. Germline values: CDR1 SGHAT, CDR2 FQDESV (reference sequence). Trimming removed 5 bases from V and 5 bases from J; junction bases left unmatched: 11.